These 10 T cell receptor beta chains originate from one sample sequenced in a study of shared clonotypes between healthy human individuals. Profiling relied on immunoSEQ multiplex PCR, and the TCRdb table lists in-frame clones only, not all of them. The sample has about 2.1 million clones, around 93% seen once. It was CD45RO-negative cells, positively selected for CCR7, that made up naive CD8 cells, with terminally differentiated effector memory CD45RA+ cells excluded. Sequenced: naive CD8+ T cells from PBMCs. The receptor source for this set is a man between 18 and 35 years old in good health. Some clones in this sample may be carry-over from other donors' samples.

This clone was picked up a small number of times. The gene calls are TRBV9 and TRBJ2-7; 7 bases match TRBD2. The CDR3 has 17 amino acids. CDR1 SGDLS and CDR2 YYNGEE come from the germline V gene. V was pared by 0 bases and J by 1 base, with 10 bases of the junction left unmatched. The CDR3 sequence: CASSVADRQGGSYEQYF. The DNA of the CDR3 is TGTGCCAGCAGCGTAGCCGATCGTCAGGGAGGGTCCTACGAGCAGTACTTC.

J is TRBJ2-1 and V is TRBV14; D is unresolved. V dropped 3 bases and J dropped 2 bases, with 5 bases sitting between them. CDR3 length: 13 residues. Germline V gene sequence: CDR1 SGHDN, CDR2 FVKESK. CDR3 in amino acids: CASSHPAYNEQFF. The CDR3 DNA sequence: TGTGCCAGCAGCCACCCAGCCTACAATGAGCAGTTCTTC.

The chain employs TRBV5-1 and TRBJ2-1; no firm D call. The germline V gene has CDR1 SGHRS and CDR2 YFSETQ. This CDR3 is built from 12 residues. V lost 1 base and J 8 bases, leaving 7 bases between the germline ends. This CDR3 reads CASSLRIYEQFF. The CDR3 DNA reads as TGCGCCAGCAGCTTGAGAATATATGAGCAGTTCTTC.

The rearrangement uses TRBV5-1 and TRBJ2-2, with 9 bases lining up with TRBD1. Losses at the gene ends were 3 bases for V and 6 bases for J; bases not matched to a gene: 6. CDR3 size: 15 residues. Per the germline V gene, CDR1 is SGHRS and CDR2 is YFSETQ. The CDR3 spells CASSSRTGVAGELFF. CDR3 nucleotides: TGCGCCAGCAGCTCAAGGACAGGGGTGGCCGGGGAGCTGTTTTTT.

The chain combines TRBV7-3 with TRBJ1-3, with 8 bases aligning to TRBD1. The CDR3 extends over 16 amino acids. V was pared by 2 bases and J by 2 bases, with 5 bases of the junction left unmatched. CDR1 is SGHTA and CDR2 is FQGTGA in the germline V gene. This CDR3 reads CASSLGGTGPGNTIYF. CDR3 nucleotide sequence: TGTGCCAGCAGCTTAGGGGGGACAGGCCCTGGAAACACCATATATTTT. Looking up the rest from reference TRBV7-3 and TRBJ1-3 gives the full variable domain: GAGVSQTPSNKVTEKGKYVELRCDPISGHTALYWYRQSLGQGPEFLIYFQGTGAADDSGLPNDRFFAVRPEGSVSTLKIQRTERGDSAVYLCASSLGGTGPGNTIYFGEGSWLTVV.

The J gene is TRBJ2-1, the V gene TRBV5-8; D is perhaps TRBD2 (6 bases). CDR1 is SGHTS, CDR2 YDEGEE, per germline. Trimming stripped 0 bases from V and 3 bases from J, with 16 bases between. The CDR3 has 17 residues. The CDR3 DNA sequence: TGTGCCAGCAGCTTGGCCTGGGACTTAAATAGCTACAATGAGCAGTTCTTC. Amino acids: CASSLAWDLNSYNEQFF.

This clone was seen only a few times. This sequence joins TRBV7-9 and TRBJ1-1; no clear D. Trimming left V 5 bases short and J 4 bases short, with 11 bases between. The CDR3 consists of 13 residues. Germline V gene lookup returns CDR1 SEHNR and CDR2 FQNEAQ (reference sequence). The CDR3 coding sequence is TGTGCCAGCAGCCGATCAAGGCGCACTGAAGCTTTCTTT. It encodes CASSRSRRTEAFF.

The rearrangement uses TRBV7-9 and TRBJ2-3; no clear D. Germline V gives CDR1 SEHNR, CDR2 FQNEAQ (reference sequence). Trimming removed 2 bases at V and 2 bases at J, with 14 bases between. The CDR3 is 16 residues long. The CDR3 reads CASSLPAGRPTDTQYF. In nucleotides, the CDR3 is TGTGCCAGCAGCTTACCGGCAGGCCGGCCCACAGATACGCAGTATTTT. The whole variable domain, filled in from reference TRBV7-9 and TRBJ2-3, reads DTGVSQNPRHKITKRGQNVTFRCDPISEHNRLYWYRQTLGQGPEFLTYFQNEAQLEKSRLLSDRFSAERPKGSFSTLEIQRTEQGDSAMYLCASSLPAGRPTDTQYFGPGTRLTVL.

The CDR3 here is CASSVDRAHEQYF. The CDR3 DNA is TGTGCCAGCAGCGTGGACAGGGCCCACGAGCAGTACTTC. This chain links TRBV9 with TRBJ2-7, with 8 positions matching TRBD1. Trimming at V came to 2 bases and at J to 5 bases, leaving 3 bases not matched to a gene. CDR1 and CDR2 (germline): SGDLS, YYNGEE. The CDR3 is 13 amino acids.

The chain recombines TRBV21-1 with TRBJ2-3. TRBV21-1 is classified as a pseudogene. The CDR3 is 17 residues long. CDR3 sequence reads: CASSTGCRAPAADTQYF. CDR3 sequence (DNA): TGTGCCAGCAGCACTGGGTGTCGGGCGCCGGCGGCAGATACGCAGTATTTT.